These 29 T cell receptor beta chains were all obtained from the same sample, sequenced in a study of CD8+ T cells in alopecia areata. cDNA reverse transcribed from extracted RNA served as the sequencing template. The method was immunoSEQ multiplex PCR; TCRdb's version includes in-frame clones alone and lacks a portion of them. The repertoire shows more than 250,000 clones, none seen only once; the top ten take about 1.2%. The pooled cutaneous lymph node cells were sorted using several markers (CD4, CD8alpha, NKG2D, NKG2ACE and others). The material sequenced was CD4+ T cells sorted from a lymph node. All receptors derive from a C3H/HeJ mouse with alopecia areata. Strain MHC haplotype: H2-k.

Comments on this clone: Gene names and germline match the mouse. Coverage ceases 4 residues before the CDR3 finishes, and the germline J gene fills in the end. The same CDR3 also results from other DNA sequences found in this sample. J is TRBJ2-3 and V is TRBV31; possible D gene TRBD1, 7 bases. Germline loops: CDR1 GKSSPN, CDR2 SITVG. The V and J ends lost 1 base and 0 bases respectively, with 8 bases between them. The length of the CDR3 is 14 residues. The covered CDR3 bases are TGTGCCTGGAGTCCAGGGGGGAGTGCAGAA. Protein sequence: CAWSPGGSAE. The CDR3 as a whole reads CAWSPGGSAETLYF.

This clone was counted a few times. Gene names and germline match the mouse. From the germline J gene comes the end of the CDR3, since the read stops 4 residues before it. The chain has TRBV31 and TRBJ1-2; TRBD1 matches 9 bases. Germline loops: CDR1 GKSSPN, CDR2 SITVG. V was pared by 3 bases and J by 4 bases, with 6 bases of the junction left unmatched. There are 14 residues in the CDR3. The CDR3 protein is CAWSPGTGSSDYTF. The CDR3 bases that were read are TGTGCCTGGAGCCCCGGGACAGGGTCCTCC.

This clone was detected only a few times. Gene names refer to mouse genes. With the read ending 4 residues before the CDR3 end, the germline J gene is used to fill in that end. This rearrangement joins TRBV17 to TRBJ2-5, with D possibly being TRBD1 (6 bases). Germline V gene lookup returns CDR1 MNHDT and CDR2 YYDKIL. CDR3 size: 15 residues. Trimming took off 1 base at V and 1 base at J, with 9 bases between the two ends. The CDR3 sequence is CASSRVRGYQDTQYF. Incomplete CDR3 DNA: TGTGCTAGCAGTAGAGTGAGGGGGTACCAAGAC.

This clone was recorded a few times. Mouse germline and gene names are used. The DNA ends 4 residues before the CDR3 does, and the rest of the CDR3 is filled in from the germline J gene. V is TRBV1 and J is TRBJ1-2, with D perhaps matching TRBD1 (6 bases). With 0 bases removed from V and 1 base from J, the gap between germline ends came to 9 bases. CDR3 size: 15 residues. The germline V gene has CDR1 NSQYPW and CDR2 LRSPGD (reference sequence). The sequenced CDR3 bases are TGCACCTGCAGTGCAGATCAGGACAGAAACTCC. It yields the protein CTCSADQDRNS. The CDR3 as a whole reads CTCSADQDRNSDYTF.

Ten or more counts support this clone. Genes and germline come from the mouse. The read ends 4 residues early relative to the CDR3; the germline J gene fills the gap. Other DNA variants within this sample encode the same CDR3. This chain uses TRBV1 with TRBJ2-5, with 11 bases that match TRBD2. The CDR3 contains 14 residues. Germline V gene sequence: CDR1 NSQYPW, CDR2 LRSPGD (reference sequence). CDR3 protein: CTCSAGTGGDTQYF. CDR3 DNA, as far as it was read: TGCACCTGCAGTGCAGGGACTGGGGGGGAC. Filled out from reference TRBV1 and TRBJ2-5, the complete variable domain reads VTLLEQNPRWRLVPRGQAVNLRCILKNSQYPWMSWYQQDLQKQLQWLFTLRSPGDKEVKSLPGADYLATRVTDTELRLQVANMSQGRTLYCTCSAGTGGDTQYFGPGTRLLVL.

This clone was counted a few times. The gene names here belong to mouse. The read ends 4 residues shy of where the CDR3 ends; the end is completed using the germline J gene. The chain is built from TRBV13-1 and TRBJ2-7; 7 nucleotides line up with TRBD2. Trimming removed 4 bases from V and 0 bases from J; junction bases left unmatched: 4. Germline loops: CDR1 NSHNY, CDR2 SYGAGN. This CDR3 has 14 amino acids. The CDR3 loop reads CASSRLGDSYEQYF. CDR3 bases read: TGTGCCAGCAGTCGGCTGGGGGACTCCTAT.

Regarding this clone: The listed genes are named as in mouse. The CDR3 end lies 4 residues beyond the end of the read and is filled in from the germline J gene. The same CDR3 also results from other DNA sequences found in this sample. This rearrangement joins TRBV5 to TRBJ2-7; 9 nucleotides agree with TRBD1. Germline values: CDR1 LGHNA, CDR2 YNLKQL (reference sequence). This CDR3 region has 13 residues. J was trimmed by 3 bases and V by 3 bases; bases with no gene match: 0. The CDR3 is CASSQTGGYEQYF. The covered CDR3 bases are TGTGCCAGCAGCCAGACAGGGGGCTAT.

Notes on this clone: All gene names here are mouse names. With the read ending 4 residues before the CDR3 end, the germline J gene is used to fill in that end. The J gene is TRBJ2-3, the V gene TRBV17, with a weak D call TRBD1 (6 bases). V was trimmed by 1 base and J by 0 bases, leaving 11 bases between them. Germline values: CDR1 MNHDT, CDR2 YYDKIL. This CDR3 region has 16 residues. The part of the CDR3 DNA that was read is TGTGCTAGCAGTAGAGGAGGGACATCTAGTGCAGAA. Its translation is CASSRGGTSSAE. In full, the CDR3 reads CASSRGGTSSAETLYF.

This clone was seen a handful of times. Mouse gene names and germline throughout. This sample includes further DNA sequences coding for the same CDR3. CDR3: CASSDDGQGYTGQLYF. The CDR3 bases that were read are TGTGCCAGCAGTGATGATGGGCAGGGATACACCGGG. The chain couples TRBV13-1 to TRBJ2-2, with D tentatively TRBD1 (5 bases). The read gets to within 4 residues of the CDR3 end, and the germline J gene fills in the rest. The germline V and J ends were trimmed by 0 bases and 3 bases, with 12 bases remaining between them. CDR3 length: 16 residues. Germline CDR1 reads NSHNY; CDR2 reads SYGAGN.

This clone was observed a handful of times. Genes and germline are mouse. Read sequence stops 4 residues before the CDR3 end, and the germline J gene provides the missing end. The sample has other DNA sequences that encode this CDR3 too. The chain has TRBV1 and TRBJ2-3; no definite D call. The V end was cut by 0 bases, the J end by 1 base, with 8 bases between. CDR1 and CDR2 from the germline V gene are NSQYPW and LRSPGD (reference sequence). The CDR3 is made up of 15 amino acids. CDR3 bases read: TGCACCTGCAGTGCAGATCGGAGGGGTGCAGAA. This translates into CTCSADRRGAE. The full CDR3 reads CTCSADRRGAETLYF.

This clone was picked up a small number of times. The gene names given are mouse names. The read terminates 4 residues before the CDR3 end, so the remaining end is supplied by the germline J gene. V and J are TRBV13-1 and TRBJ2-4, with D perhaps TRBD2 (7 bases). The CDR3 totals 15 residues. The V gene lost 0 bases and the J gene lost 3 bases, with 11 bases spanning the gap. Germline V gene lookup returns CDR1 NSHNY and CDR2 SYGAGN. CDR3 DNA, as far as it was read: TGTGCCAGCAGTGATGCTTGGGGGGCGCAAAAC. Amino acid sequence: CASSDAWGAQN. The full-length CDR3 reads as CASSDAWGAQNTLYF.

This clone was picked up a small number of times. Mouse gene names and germline throughout. The missing CDR3 end, 4 residues past where the read stops, is filled in from the germline J gene. The rearrangement uses TRBV19 and TRBJ2-2; 11 bases are shared with TRBD1. The V gene end was trimmed by 4 bases and the J gene end by 4 bases; junction bases not matched to a gene: 3. CDR1 is FNHDT, CDR2 SITEND, per germline (reference sequence). This CDR3 is 15 amino acids long. CDR3 DNA (partial): TGTGCCAGCAGTCCCGGGACAGGGGGCACCGGG. Its translation: CASSPGTGGTG. The entire CDR3 protein reads CASSPGTGGTGQLYF.

A remark on this clone: Gene names are the mouse ones. The read ends 4 residues early relative to the CDR3; the germline J gene fills the gap. The chain links TRBV14 to TRBJ2-5; D is possibly TRBD1 (5 bases). V was shortened by 5 bases and J by 2 bases, with 9 bases between the two germline ends. Germline V lookup: CDR1 SGHDT, CDR2 FRDEAV. This CDR3 region has 13 residues. Incomplete CDR3 DNA: TGTGCCAGCAGCCCGACAGTCCAAGAC. It encodes CASSPTVQD. Given in full, the CDR3 is CASSPTVQDTQYF.

This clone has more than one count but fewer than ten. Gene names follow the mouse nomenclature. With the read ending 4 residues before the CDR3 end, the germline J gene is used to fill in that end. This same CDR3 is encoded by further DNA sequences in the sample. This chain uses TRBV13-1 with TRBJ2-7; 11 nucleotides line up with TRBD2. The CDR3 length is 14 residues. Germline CDR1 NSHNY, CDR2 SYGAGN. CDR3 DNA (partial): TGTGCCAGCAGTGGCGGGACTGGGGGTTAT. It is translated as CASSGGTGGY. The whole CDR3 protein is CASSGGTGGYEQYF.

This clone was observed a handful of times. Gene names and germline match the mouse. The sequenced fragment ends 4 residues before the CDR3 boundary, so the rest is inferred from the germline J gene. The V gene is TRBV13-1, the J gene TRBJ1-2, with TRBD1 as a possible D gene (6 bases). This CDR3 is 15 amino acids long. Deletions cut 2 bases from V and 0 bases from J, with 11 bases between. The germline V gene has CDR1 NSHNY and CDR2 SYGAGN. CDR3: CASSERPGANSDYTF. CDR3 DNA, as far as it was read: TGTGCCAGCAGTGAGCGGCCAGGGGCAAACTCC.

This clone was counted only a few times. The genes are named according to mouse. Read sequence stops 4 residues before the CDR3 end, and the germline J gene provides the missing end. Different DNA sequences within this sample yield the same CDR3. The chain links TRBV17 to TRBJ2-7; weak D call: TRBD2 (6 bases). Germline lookup yields CDR1 MNHDT and CDR2 YYDKIL. This CDR3 is 13 amino acids long. CDR3 DNA (partial): TGTGCTAGCAGTAGAGTTGGGGGTTAT. The encoded protein is CASSRVGGY. The full CDR3 protein is CASSRVGGYEQYF.

On this clone: Mouse gene names and germline throughout. The covered CDR3 bases are TGCACCTGCAGTGGGGACATAAATGCT. Translating it yields CTCSGDINA. The whole CDR3 reads CTCSGDINAEQFF. The chain uses TRBV1 and TRBJ2-1; perhaps TRBD1 as D (6 bases). The CDR3 end lies 4 residues beyond the end of the read and is filled in from the germline J gene. Germline lookup yields CDR1 NSQYPW and CDR2 LRSPGD (reference sequence). The CDR3 contains 13 residues. Trimming removed 4 bases from V and 5 bases from J, with 9 bases in between.

The table lists this clone with a few counts. All gene names here are mouse names. The CDR3 end lies 4 residues beyond the end of the read and is filled in from the germline J gene. The chain is built from TRBV13-1 and TRBJ2-2; TRBD2 agrees at 9 bases. The junction had 1 base not matched to a gene; V was cut back by 5 bases and J by 5 bases. This CDR3 contains 13 residues. Germline V gives CDR1 NSHNY, CDR2 SYGAGN. Incomplete CDR3 DNA: TGTGCCAGCAGAACTGGGGGGACCGGG. It translates to CASRTGGTG. The whole CDR3 protein is CASRTGGTGQLYF.

Only a few counts were recorded for this clone. Mouse gene names and germline throughout. The CDR3 end falls 4 residues outside the read, so it is completed with the germline J gene. This sequence joins TRBV13-2 and TRBJ2-1; TRBD2 aligns across 8 bases. CDR3 size: 14 residues. V lost 5 bases to trimming and J lost 5 bases; unmatched junction nucleotides: 6. Per germline, CDR1 NNHNN and CDR2 SYGAGS (reference sequence). Incomplete CDR3 DNA: TGTGCCAGCGGGGGCGGGACTGGAGATGCT. Amino acids: CASGGGTGDA. The full-length CDR3 reads as CASGGGTGDAEQFF.

This clone was seen only a few times. The gene names given are mouse names. The DNA ends 4 residues before the CDR3 does, and the rest of the CDR3 is filled in from the germline J gene. V gene TRBV5 combines with J gene TRBJ2-3, with TRBD2 matching 11 bases. This CDR3 spans 16 amino acids. V gave up 3 bases and J gave up 0 bases; unmatched junction bases: 2. The germline gives CDR1 LGHNA, CDR2 YNLKQL (reference sequence). The DNA read from the CDR3 is TGTGCCAGCAGCCAGACTGGGGGGGGGAGTGCAGAA. This encodes CASSQTGGGSAE. The CDR3, in full, reads CASSQTGGGSAETLYF.

This clone was seen only a few times. The gene symbols are mouse symbols. Coverage ceases 4 residues before the CDR3 finishes, and the germline J gene fills in the end. The rearrangement joins TRBV31 to TRBJ2-7; TRBD2 might be the D (6 bases). The CDR3 has 14 amino acids. Germline V gene data show CDR1 as GKSSPN and CDR2 as SITVG. The V and J ends lost 0 bases and 0 bases respectively, with 9 bases between them. The DNA read from the CDR3 is TGTGCCTGGAGTCTTGGACTGTTCTCCTAT. Its translation is CAWSLGLFSY. Given in full, the CDR3 is CAWSLGLFSYEQYF.

This clone appeared a few times. All gene names here are mouse names. With the read ending 3 residues before the CDR3 end, the germline J gene is used to fill in that end. The chain joins TRBV13-3 to TRBJ1-6, with D possibly being TRBD1 (5 bases). TRBJ1-6 is labeled an ORF, and its function is uncertain. This CDR3 spans 16 amino acids. V was shortened by 2 bases and J by 7 bases, with 16 bases between the two germline ends. CDR1 is NNHDY, CDR2 SYVADS, per germline. The CDR3 bases that were read are TGTGCCAGCAGTGAGGGGGGTACACCTGGGAATTCGCCC. The encoded protein is CASSEGGTPGNSP. The entire CDR3 reads CASSEGGTPGNSPLYF.

In regard to this clone: Gene names are the mouse ones. The read comes to an end 4 residues before the CDR3 does, leaving the germline J gene to fill in the end. The identical CDR3 is also encoded by other nucleotide sequences in the sample. The chain couples TRBV1 to TRBJ2-7; 9 bases match TRBD1. This CDR3 comprises 15 residues. The V gene end was trimmed by 0 bases and the J gene end by 2 bases; junction bases not matched to a gene: 2. Germline V gene sequence: CDR1 NSQYPW, CDR2 LRSPGD (reference sequence). The sequenced CDR3 bases are TGCACCTGCAGTGCAGATCGACAGGGGGCCTAT. Protein: CTCSADRQGAY. The full CDR3 reads CTCSADRQGAYEQYF.

As regards this clone: The genes are named according to mouse. The read ends 4 residues early relative to the CDR3; the germline J gene fills the gap. This rearrangement joins TRBV13-1 to TRBJ2-1, with 12 bases fitting TRBD2. V trimming: 2 bases; J trimming: 1 base; junction bases outside the gene matches: 4. CDR3 length: 17 residues. The germline gives CDR1 NSHNY, CDR2 SYGAGN. This CDR3 is CASSETGTGGNYAEQFF. The sequenced CDR3 bases are TGTGCCAGCAGTGAAACCGGGACTGGGGGGAACTATGCT.

Concerning this clone itself: Gene names denote mouse genes. The read comes to an end 4 residues before the CDR3 does, leaving the germline J gene to fill in the end. The chain recombines TRBV13-1 with TRBJ2-2; 7 bases are a match to TRBD2. Germline V gene lookup returns CDR1 NSHNY and CDR2 SYGAGN. V shed 5 bases and J 6 bases; nucleotides not matched to a gene: 1. The CDR3 totals 12 residues. CDR3 DNA, as far as it was read: TGTGCCAGCAGCGGGGGGGCCGGG. Protein: CASSGGAG. The full CDR3 protein reads CASSGGAGQLYF.

This clone was seen many times. Mouse gene names apply. Read sequence stops 3 residues before the CDR3 end, and the germline J gene provides the missing end. The chain uses TRBV17 and TRBJ1-6, with D possibly matching TRBD1 (6 bases). TRBJ1-6 is reported as an ORF; its role is uncertain. V lost 0 bases, J lost 0 bases, and 15 bases lay in between. The CDR3 consists of 19 residues. The germline V gene encodes CDR1 MNHDT and CDR2 YYDKIL. The covered CDR3 bases are TGTGCTAGCAGTAGAGATGCCGGGCAGGGGAATTCCTATAATTCGCCC. Its protein product is CASSRDAGQGNSYNSP. The CDR3 as a whole reads CASSRDAGQGNSYNSPLYF.

This clone appeared a few times. Gene names refer to mouse genes. Read sequence stops 4 residues before the CDR3 end, and the germline J gene provides the missing end. The sample contains more than one DNA sequence encoding this CDR3. The chain recombines TRBV13-1 with TRBJ2-1, with D perhaps matching TRBD1 (6 bases). CDR1 NSHNY and CDR2 SYGAGN come from the germline V gene. CDR3 length: 13 residues. The CDR3 DNA, read in part, is TGTGCCAGCAGTGATGAGGGGGACGCT. Translation: CASSDEGDA. The complete CDR3 protein is CASSDEGDAEQFF.

This clone was picked up a small number of times. Gene names are the mouse ones. The read ends 4 residues before the CDR3 terminus; that terminus is restored from the germline J gene. The J gene is TRBJ1-2, the V gene TRBV13-2; 8 bases align to TRBD1. Germline V CDR1 and CDR2: NNHNN, SYGAGS (reference sequence). CDR3 length equals 15 residues. With V trimmed by 3 bases and J by 0 bases, 4 bases remained unmatched. The CDR3 loop is CASGAETGANSDYTF. The covered CDR3 bases are TGTGCCAGCGGTGCCGAGACAGGGGCAAACTCC.

This clone was picked up a small number of times. The genes are named according to mouse. The missing CDR3 end, 4 residues past where the read stops, is filled in from the germline J gene. The gene calls are TRBV1 and TRBJ2-4, with D tentatively TRBD1 (6 bases). Trimming took 3 bases from V and 1 from J, leaving 8 bases between them. This CDR3 spans 14 amino acids. CDR1 is NSQYPW and CDR2 is LRSPGD in the germline V gene (reference sequence). The covered CDR3 bases are TGCACCTGCAGTGCGAGGACAGGTCAAAAC. Amino acid sequence: CTCSARTGQN. The CDR3 reads in full as CTCSARTGQNTLYF.